The 26 T cell receptor beta chains reported below all come from one sample, sequenced in a study of shared clonotypes between healthy human individuals. The data were produced by immunoSEQ multiplex PCR, yet TCRdb's version contains in-frame clones alone and is incomplete. The table includes about 2.2 million clones, roughly 95% detected once. Naive CD8 isolation took CD45RO-negative cells positively selected for CCR7 and excluded terminally differentiated effector memory CD45RA+ cells. Sequenced: naive CD8+ T cells from PBMCs. Receptors originate from a man between 18 and 29 years old in good health. Some clones in this sample may be carry-over from other donors' samples.

This clone was recorded once. The chain combines TRBV13 with TRBJ2-5; 12 bases are shared with TRBD2. CDR1 is PRHDT and CDR2 is FYEKMQ in the germline V gene (reference sequence). The CDR3 has 16 residues. The J segment lost 1 base and the V segment lost 4 bases, leaving 4 bases of the junction unmatched. CDR3 bases: TGTGCCAGCAGCTACCGGACTAGCGGGATCCAAGAGACCCAGTACTTC. It specifies CASSYRTSGIQETQYF.

The chain joins TRBV25-1 to TRBJ2-5; D might be TRBD1 (6 bases). V was trimmed by 6 bases and J by 5 bases, leaving 22 bases between them. The V gene's germline CDR1 is MGHDK and CDR2 SYGVNS. CDR3 size: 16 residues. The CDR3 loop reads CASSVRGGGLEETQYF. For the CDR3, the DNA is TGTGCCAGCAGCGTCAGGGGTGGGGGCCTTGAGGAGACCCAGTACTTC.

J is TRBJ1-1 and V is TRBV5-8, with D hard to call. The CDR3 spans 12 residues. Between the trimmed V and J ends, which lost 4 bases and 6 bases, there was a span of 10 bases. CDR1 and CDR2 from the germline V gene are SGHTS and YDEGEE. CDR3 loop: CASSPAQPEAFF. The CDR3 coding sequence is TGTGCCAGCAGCCCCGCTCAACCTGAAGCTTTCTTT.

The chain recombines TRBV7-2 with TRBJ2-2; 7 positions agree with TRBD1. The germline V gene encodes CDR1 SGHTA and CDR2 FQGNSA. After removal of 8 bases from V and 1 base from J, the junction contained 13 bases not matched to a gene. The CDR3 is 17 residues long. This CDR3 is CASYEPGTVGNTGELFF. The DNA for the CDR3 is TGTGCCAGCTATGAACCCGGGACAGTGGGGAACACCGGGGAGCTGTTTTTT.

The J gene is TRBJ2-5, the V gene TRBV7-8, with 7 bases aligning to TRBD1. There are 14 residues in the CDR3. Per the germline V gene, CDR1 is SGHVS and CDR2 is FQNEAQ. V was pared by 8 bases and J by 0 bases, with 6 bases of the junction left unmatched. The CDR3 DNA sequence: TGTGCCAGCGCCTCGGGACAGTACCAAGAGACCCAGTACTTC. Amino acid sequence: CASASGQYQETQYF.

The rearrangement uses TRBV7-2 and TRBJ2-5; TRBD2 is a possible D gene (6 bases). Trimming stripped 2 bases from V and 2 bases from J, with 18 bases between. This CDR3 has 17 amino acids. Per germline, CDR1 SGHTA and CDR2 FQGNSA. In DNA, the CDR3 is TGTGCCAGCAGCTTAATAGGGTCGGCTAGCGCACAAGAGACCCAGTACTTC. As protein: CASSLIGSASAQETQYF.

The V and J genes are TRBV5-1 and TRBJ2-7; 10 positions agree with TRBD2. The V gene's germline CDR1 is SGHRS and CDR2 YFSETQ. The length of the CDR3 is 16 residues. The trim removed 4 bases at V and 6 bases at J, leaving 13 bases unmatched. The CDR3 loop is CASSEWRSSGSSEQYF. The CDR3, as DNA: TGCGCCAGCAGCGAATGGAGGTCTAGCGGGAGTAGCGAGCAGTACTTC. Variable domain in full (rest from reference TRBV5-1 and TRBJ2-7): KAGVTQTPRYLIKTRGQQVTLSCSPISGHRSVSWYQQTPGQGLQFLFEYFSETQRNKGNFPGRFSGRQFSNSRSEMNVSTLELGDSALYLCASSEWRSSGSSEQYFGPGTRLTVT.

CDR3 region: CASRNLVGIYEQYF. The CDR3 nucleotides read TGTGCCAGCAGGAATCTAGTCGGAATTTACGAGCAGTACTTC. This chain joins TRBV28 and TRBJ2-7; D gene unclear. The CDR3 runs to 14 residues. Trimming took off 6 bases at V and 4 bases at J, with 16 bases between the two ends. CDR1 and CDR2 from the germline V gene are MDHEN and SYDVKM.

The genes are TRBV7-9 and TRBJ2-7; TRBD2 aligns across 7 bases. CDR1 SEHNR and CDR2 FQNEAQ come from the germline V gene (reference sequence). The CDR3 runs 15 residues. J was trimmed by 6 bases and V by 5 bases; bases with no gene match: 13. The CDR3 sequence: CASSLTQAGAREQYF. The CDR3 DNA follows: TGTGCCAGCAGCCTGACACAGGCGGGAGCGCGCGAGCAGTACTTC.

The rearrangement links TRBV9 to TRBJ2-2, with D possibly TRBD1 on 6 matching bases. Trimming took off 4 bases at V and 7 bases at J, with 17 bases between the two ends. The CDR3 has 15 residues. Germline values: CDR1 SGDLS, CDR2 YYNGEE. In DNA form, the CDR3 reads TGTGCCAGCAGCCCGCGGACAGCGAGGCGCGGGGAGCTGTTTTTT. Translated, it gives CASSPRTARRGELFF.

The CDR3 loop is CASSPTGEDIQYF. The CDR3 DNA is TGTGCCAGCAGTCCCACAGGGGAAGACATTCAGTACTTC. The chain joins TRBV7-9 to TRBJ2-4; TRBD1 aligns across 7 bases. The CDR3 is 13 amino acids. In germline, CDR1 is SEHNR, CDR2 FQNEAQ (reference sequence). With 6 bases clipped from V and 8 bases from J, the junction kept 7 bases outside the gene matches.

The rearrangement uses TRBV7-9 and TRBJ2-1, with 12 bases fitting TRBD2. J was trimmed by 11 bases and V by 5 bases; bases with no gene match: 7. The germline V gene has CDR1 SEHNR and CDR2 FQNEAQ (reference sequence). CDR3 size: 14 residues. CDR3 nucleotides: TGTGCCAGCAGCGGGCTAGCGGGAGGGCCAAAGCAGTTCTTC. The encoded protein is CASSGLAGGPKQFF.

V usage is TRBV11-2 and J usage is TRBJ1-1; tentative D call: TRBD1 (6 bases). This CDR3 spans 13 amino acids. V shed 6 bases and J shed 7 bases, with 15 bases lying between them. The germline V gene has CDR1 SGHAT and CDR2 FQNNGV. In DNA form, the CDR3 reads TGTGCCAGCAGATCCAGACAGGACGGTGAAGCTTTCTTT. Translating gives CASRSRQDGEAFF.

V usage is TRBV6-6 and J usage is TRBJ1-5; D unclear. With 2 bases removed from V and 6 bases from J, the gap between germline ends came to 14 bases. The CDR3 sequence is 15 residues long. Looked up from germline, CDR1 is MNHNY and CDR2 is SVGAGI (reference sequence). CDR3 nucleotides: TGTGCCAGCAGTTACGGAGAAATTGCGGGTCAGCCCCAGCATTTT. Translation: CASSYGEIAGQPQHF.

The chain links TRBV27 to TRBJ1-2; D unresolved. The CDR3 has 14 residues. Germline V gene data show CDR1 as MNHEY and CDR2 as SMNVEV (reference sequence). Deletions cut 4 bases from V and 2 bases from J, with 11 bases between. The CDR3 region has the DNA TGTGCCAGCAGTTCCTGGACGGAGAACTATGGCTACACCTTC. It encodes CASSSWTENYGYTF.

This chain joins TRBV6-7 and TRBJ2-7, with 7 bases aligning to TRBD2. TRBV6-7 is an open reading frame whose function is uncertain. CDR3 size: 14 residues. The J segment lost 3 bases and the V segment lost 8 bases, leaving 10 bases of the junction unmatched. The CDR3 sequence is CASLPGRPRYEQYF. The CDR3 DNA is TGTGCCAGCCTGCCCGGGAGGCCCCGCTACGAGCAGTACTTC.

The CDR3 DNA sequence: TGCGCCAGCAGCTTTACGTCGGGGGGCTCCTACGAGCAGTACTTC. Translation gives CASSFTSGGSYEQYF. The gene calls are TRBV5-1 and TRBJ2-7; 7 bases agree with TRBD2. CDR1 SGHRS and CDR2 YFSETQ come from the germline V gene. The length of the CDR3 is 15 residues. Trimming removed 2 bases from V and 0 bases from J; junction bases left unmatched: 5. Complete variable domain (other parts from reference TRBV5-1 and TRBJ2-7): KAGVTQTPRYLIKTRGQQVTLSCSPISGHRSVSWYQQTPGQGLQFLFEYFSETQRNKGNFPGRFSGRQFSNSRSEMNVSTLELGDSALYLCASSFTSGGSYEQYFGPGTRLTVT.

The rearrangement uses TRBV14 and TRBJ1-2; the D gene is possibly TRBD1 (5 bases). The germline V and J ends were trimmed by 2 bases and 4 bases, with 8 bases remaining between them. The CDR3 extends over 13 amino acids. Germline values: CDR1 SGHDN, CDR2 FVKESK. CDR3 in amino acids: CASSQWGFYGYTF. CDR3 bases: TGTGCCAGCAGCCAATGGGGGTTCTATGGCTACACCTTC. Combining the CDR3 with reference TRBV14 and TRBJ1-2 gives the whole variable domain EAGVTQFPSHSVIEKGQTVTLRCDPISGHDNLYWYRRVMGKEIKFLLHFVKESKQDESGMPNNRFLAERTGGTYSTLKVQPAELEDSGVYFCASSQWGFYGYTFGSGTRLTVV.

CDR3 residues: CASSVRGPGSYEQYF. CDR3 coding DNA: TGTGCCAGCAGTGTTCGGGGGCCGGGCTCCTACGAGCAGTACTTC. This chain joins TRBV27 and TRBJ2-7; D is perhaps TRBD1 or TRBD2 (6 bases each). Germline V gene data show CDR1 as MNHEY and CDR2 as SMNVEV (reference sequence). Trimming pared 5 bases from V and 0 bases from J, leaving 14 bases between. The CDR3 loop spans 15 amino acids.

J is TRBJ2-7 and V is TRBV7-9; 9 nucleotides match TRBD1. Per germline, CDR1 SEHNR and CDR2 FQNEAQ (reference sequence). V trimming: 5 bases; J trimming: 3 bases; junction bases outside the gene matches: 8. CDR3 length equals 15 residues. The CDR3 bases are TGTGCCAGCAGCCTGCCCGGGACAGGGCTCTACGAGCAGTACTTC. Its protein is CASSLPGTGLYEQYF.

The chain couples TRBV11-2 to TRBJ1-1; D gene unclear. Trimming took off 5 bases at V and 1 base at J, with 14 bases between the two ends. The germline V gene encodes CDR1 SGHAT and CDR2 FQNNGV. The CDR3 has 15 amino acids. Written as DNA, the CDR3 is TGTGCCAGCAGCCTCAACCCCGACCGGAACACTGAAGCTTTCTTT. It codes for CASSLNPDRNTEAFF.

This chain connects TRBV27 to TRBJ2-7; tentatively, D is TRBD2 (5 bases). Germline assignment: CDR1 MNHEY and CDR2 SMNVEV (reference sequence). Trimming removed 4 bases at V and 3 bases at J, with 13 bases between. The CDR3 loop spans 14 amino acids. The CDR3 region is CASSSRLYLYEQYF. The CDR3 nucleotides read TGTGCCAGCAGTTCCCGACTATATCTCTACGAGCAGTACTTC.

This clone was seen just once. The CDR3 spells CASNVARVDEQFF. The DNA for the CDR3 is TGTGCCAGCAACGTTGCCCGGGTGGATGAGCAGTTCTTC. The chain has TRBV2 and TRBJ2-1; no reliable D call. Germline-derived CDR1 and CDR2 are SNHLY and FYNNEI. V lost 7 bases to trimming and J lost 8 bases, with 15 bases between them. CDR3 length: 13 amino acids. The full variable domain, completed using reference TRBV2 and TRBJ2-1, is EPEVTQTPSHQVTQMGQEVILRCVPISNHLYFYWYRQILGQKVEFLVSFYNNEISEKSEIFDDQFSVERPDGSNFTLKIRSTKLEDSAMYFCASNVARVDEQFFGPGTRLTVL.

The chain employs TRBV19 and TRBJ2-1, with D possibly TRBD1 on 6 matching bases. The CDR3 loop spans 15 amino acids. Germline V lookup: CDR1 LNHDA, CDR2 SQIVND (reference sequence). Trimming cost V 6 bases and J 8 bases, with 20 bases left between them. In DNA form, the CDR3 reads TGTGCCAGTAGCATCGTTCCAGGGGTTTTGGATGAGCAGTTCTTC. Translating it yields CASSIVPGVLDEQFF.

The chain couples TRBV28 to TRBJ1-4; D possibly corresponds to TRBD1 (5 bases). Trimming cost V 6 bases and J 1 base, with 24 bases left between them. CDR3 size: 19 residues. CDR1 MDHEN and CDR2 SYDVKM come from the germline V gene. Here the CDR3 reads CASRPAFRVTPLTNEKLFF. The DNA for the CDR3 is TGTGCCAGCAGACCAGCGTTCAGGGTAACTCCTCTAACTAATGAAAAACTGTTTTTT.

The gene calls are TRBV5-1 and TRBJ2-3; tentative D call: TRBD2 (5 bases). In germline, CDR1 is SGHRS, CDR2 YFSETQ. V was trimmed by 4 bases and J by 1 base, leaving 13 bases between them. This CDR3 spans 15 amino acids. The CDR3, as DNA: TGCGCCAGCAGCCGCGGGTTGGACGGCACAGATACGCAGTATTTT. Translating gives CASSRGLDGTDTQYF.